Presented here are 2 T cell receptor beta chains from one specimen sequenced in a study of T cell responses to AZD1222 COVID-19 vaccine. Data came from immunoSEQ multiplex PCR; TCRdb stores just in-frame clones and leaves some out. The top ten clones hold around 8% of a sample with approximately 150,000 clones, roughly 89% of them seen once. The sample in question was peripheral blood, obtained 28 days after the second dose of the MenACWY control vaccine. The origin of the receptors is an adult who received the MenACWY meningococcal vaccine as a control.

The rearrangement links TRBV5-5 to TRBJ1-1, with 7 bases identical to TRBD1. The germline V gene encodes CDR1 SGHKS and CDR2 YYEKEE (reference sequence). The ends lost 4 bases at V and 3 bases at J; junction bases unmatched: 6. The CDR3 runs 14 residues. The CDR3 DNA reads TGTGCCAGCAGCGGCATAACAGGGGACACTGAAGCTTTCTTT. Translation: CASSGITGDTEAFF.

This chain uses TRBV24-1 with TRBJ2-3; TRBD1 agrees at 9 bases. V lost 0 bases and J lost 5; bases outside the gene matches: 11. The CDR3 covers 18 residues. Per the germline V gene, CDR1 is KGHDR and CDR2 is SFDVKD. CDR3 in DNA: TGTGCCACCAGTGATTTGGTTTCCGGGACAGGGCTTAAAGATACGCAGTATTTT. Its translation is CATSDLVSGTGLKDTQYF.